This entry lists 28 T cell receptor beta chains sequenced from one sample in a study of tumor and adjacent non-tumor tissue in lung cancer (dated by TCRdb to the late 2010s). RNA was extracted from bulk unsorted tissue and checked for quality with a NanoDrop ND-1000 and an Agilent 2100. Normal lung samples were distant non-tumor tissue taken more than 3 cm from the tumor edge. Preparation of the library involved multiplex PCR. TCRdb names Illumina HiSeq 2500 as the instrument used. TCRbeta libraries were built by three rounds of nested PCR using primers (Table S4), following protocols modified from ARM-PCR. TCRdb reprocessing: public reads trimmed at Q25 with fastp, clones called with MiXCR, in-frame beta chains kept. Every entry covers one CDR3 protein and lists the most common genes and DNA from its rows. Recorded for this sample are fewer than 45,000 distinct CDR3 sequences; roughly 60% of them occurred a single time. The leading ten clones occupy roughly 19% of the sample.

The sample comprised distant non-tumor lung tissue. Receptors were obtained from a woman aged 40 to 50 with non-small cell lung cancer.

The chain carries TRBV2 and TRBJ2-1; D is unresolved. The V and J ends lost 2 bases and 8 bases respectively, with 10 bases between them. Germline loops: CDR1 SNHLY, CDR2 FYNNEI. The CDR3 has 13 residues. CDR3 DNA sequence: TGTGCCAGCAGTGAAATACCACACGATGAGCAGTTCTTC. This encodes CASSEIPHDEQFF.

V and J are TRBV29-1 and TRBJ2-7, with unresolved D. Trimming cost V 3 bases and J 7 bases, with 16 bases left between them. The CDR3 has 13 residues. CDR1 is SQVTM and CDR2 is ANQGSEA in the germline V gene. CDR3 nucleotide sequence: TGCAGCGTTGAGGCTCCCCCCTACTATGAGCAGTACTTC. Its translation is CSVEAPPYYEQYF.

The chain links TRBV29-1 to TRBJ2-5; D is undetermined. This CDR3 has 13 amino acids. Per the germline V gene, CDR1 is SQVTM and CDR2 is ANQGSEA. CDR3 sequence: CGVECWGQETQYF. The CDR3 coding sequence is TGCGGTGTTGAGTGCTGGGGACAAGAGACCCAGTACTTC.

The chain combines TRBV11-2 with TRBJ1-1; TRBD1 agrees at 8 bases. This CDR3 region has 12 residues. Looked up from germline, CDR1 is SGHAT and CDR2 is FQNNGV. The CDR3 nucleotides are TGTGCAGCAGCCAATAGGGACAGGAAAGCTTTCTTT. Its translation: CAAANRDRKAFF.

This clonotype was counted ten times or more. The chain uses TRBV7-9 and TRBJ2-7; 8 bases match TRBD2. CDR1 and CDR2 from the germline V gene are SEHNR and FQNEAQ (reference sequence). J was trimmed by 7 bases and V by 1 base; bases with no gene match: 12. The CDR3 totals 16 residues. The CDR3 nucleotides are TGTGCCAGCAGCTTAGTAGGTAGCGGGAACCGGGAGGAGCAGTACTTC. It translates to CASSLVGSGNREEQYF.

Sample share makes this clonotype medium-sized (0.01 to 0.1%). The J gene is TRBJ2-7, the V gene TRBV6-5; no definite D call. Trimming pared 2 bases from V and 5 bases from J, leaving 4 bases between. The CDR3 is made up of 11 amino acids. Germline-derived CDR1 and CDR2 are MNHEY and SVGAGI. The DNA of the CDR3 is TGTGCCAGCAGTTACGTCGACGAGCAGTACTTC. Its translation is CASSYVDEQYF.

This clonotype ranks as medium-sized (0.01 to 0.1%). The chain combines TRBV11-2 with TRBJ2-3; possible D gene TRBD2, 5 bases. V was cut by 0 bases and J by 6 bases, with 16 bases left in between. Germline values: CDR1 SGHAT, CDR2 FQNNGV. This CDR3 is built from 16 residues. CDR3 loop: CASSLEGRLKMDTQYF. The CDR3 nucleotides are TGTGCCAGCAGCTTAGAGGGGAGACTGAAGATGGATACGCAGTATTTT.

The CDR3 sequence is CASSRPDGRANEQFF. The CDR3 DNA reads TGCGCCAGCAGCCGCCCTGACGGGAGGGCCAATGAGCAGTTCTTC. The chain employs TRBV4-1 and TRBJ2-1; TRBD2 matches at 8 bases. The CDR3 spans 15 residues. The junction had 8 bases not matched to a gene; V was cut back by 4 bases and J by 6 bases. Germline loops: CDR1 MGHRA, CDR2 YSYEKL.

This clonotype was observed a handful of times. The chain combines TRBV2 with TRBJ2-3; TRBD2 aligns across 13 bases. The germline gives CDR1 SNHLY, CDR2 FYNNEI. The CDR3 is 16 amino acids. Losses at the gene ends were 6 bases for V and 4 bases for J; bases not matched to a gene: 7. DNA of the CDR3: TGTGCCAGCAGACGGACTAGCGGGAGTTGGGCAGATACGCAGTATTTT. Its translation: CASRRTSGSWADTQYF.

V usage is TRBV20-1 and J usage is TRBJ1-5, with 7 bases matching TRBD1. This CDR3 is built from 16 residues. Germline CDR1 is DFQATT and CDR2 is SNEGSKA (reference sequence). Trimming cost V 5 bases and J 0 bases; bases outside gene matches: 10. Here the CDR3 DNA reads TGCAGTGCTCAGGACAGGCAGGAACATAGCAATCAGCCCCAGCATTTT. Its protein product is CSAQDRQEHSNQPQHF.

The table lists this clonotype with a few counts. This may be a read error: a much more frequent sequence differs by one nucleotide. This chain's CDR3 is CSANTGTSGHVQYF. The CDR3 region has the DNA TGCAGTGCCAACACCGGGACTAGCGGCCACGTGCAGTACTTC. The V and J genes are TRBV20-1 and TRBJ2-7; 11 bases agree with TRBD2. This CDR3 has 14 residues. Germline CDR1 and CDR2: DFQATT and SNEGSKA (reference sequence). V was clipped by 6 bases and J by 9 bases; unmatched bases: 13.

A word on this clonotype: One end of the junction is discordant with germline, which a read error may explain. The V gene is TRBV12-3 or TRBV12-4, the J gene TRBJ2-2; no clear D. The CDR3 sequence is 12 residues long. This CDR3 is CVSKRNIGELFF. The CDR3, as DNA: TGTGTCAGCAAGAGAAACATCGGGGAGCTGTTTTTT.

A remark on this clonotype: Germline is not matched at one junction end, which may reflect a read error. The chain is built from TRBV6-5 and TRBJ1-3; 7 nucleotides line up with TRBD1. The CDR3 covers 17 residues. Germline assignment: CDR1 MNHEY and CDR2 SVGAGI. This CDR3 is CASSSIPTGLFGNTIYF. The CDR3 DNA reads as TGCGCCAGTAGTTCCATTCCGACAGGGCTTTTTGGAAACACCATATATTTT.

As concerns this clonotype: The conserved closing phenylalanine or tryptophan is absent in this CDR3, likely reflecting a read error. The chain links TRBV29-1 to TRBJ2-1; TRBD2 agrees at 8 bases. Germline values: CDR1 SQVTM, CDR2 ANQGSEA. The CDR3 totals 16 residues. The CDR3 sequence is CSVEAPKRESHNGQFL. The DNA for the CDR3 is TGCAGCGTTGAAGCCCCCAAGCGGGAGTCCCACAATGGGCAGTTCCTC.

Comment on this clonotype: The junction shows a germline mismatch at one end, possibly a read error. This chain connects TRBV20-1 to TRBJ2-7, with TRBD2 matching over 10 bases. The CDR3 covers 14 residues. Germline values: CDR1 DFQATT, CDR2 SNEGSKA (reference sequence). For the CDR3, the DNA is TGCAGTACTAGGCCAAGCGGGAGGGGCCATGAGCAGTACTTC. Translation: CSTRPSGRGHEQYF.

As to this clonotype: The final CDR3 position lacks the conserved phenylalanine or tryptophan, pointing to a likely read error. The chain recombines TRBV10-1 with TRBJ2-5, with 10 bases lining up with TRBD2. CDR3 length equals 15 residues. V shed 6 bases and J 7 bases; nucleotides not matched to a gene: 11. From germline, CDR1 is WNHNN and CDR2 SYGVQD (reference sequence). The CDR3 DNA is TGCGCCAGCAGAGTCGGGACTAGCGTAAGGGTGACCCAGTACCTC. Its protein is CASRVGTSVRVTQYL.

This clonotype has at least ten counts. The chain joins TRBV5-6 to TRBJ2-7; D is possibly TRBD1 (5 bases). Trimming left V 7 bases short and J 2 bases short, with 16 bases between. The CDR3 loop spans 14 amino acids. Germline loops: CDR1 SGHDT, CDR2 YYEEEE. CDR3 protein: CASGQGRVTYEQYF. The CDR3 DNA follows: TGTGCCAGCGGTCAGGGAAGGGTTACCTACGAGCAGTACTTC.

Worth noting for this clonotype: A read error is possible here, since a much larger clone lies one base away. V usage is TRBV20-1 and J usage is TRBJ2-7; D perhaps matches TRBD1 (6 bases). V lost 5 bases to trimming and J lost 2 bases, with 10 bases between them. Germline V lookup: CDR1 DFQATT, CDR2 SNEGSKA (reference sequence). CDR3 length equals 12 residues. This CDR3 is CSAPRQAYEQYF. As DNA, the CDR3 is TGCAGTGCTCCGAGACAGGCCTACGAGCAGTACTTC.

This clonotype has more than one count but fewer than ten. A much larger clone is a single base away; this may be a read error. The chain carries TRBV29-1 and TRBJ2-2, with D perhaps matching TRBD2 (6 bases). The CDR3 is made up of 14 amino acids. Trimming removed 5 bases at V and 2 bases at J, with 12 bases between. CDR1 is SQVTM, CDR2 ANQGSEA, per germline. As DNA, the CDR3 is TGCAGCGTTCATAGCGGAGTTAACACCGGGGAGCTGTTTTTT. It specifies CSVHSGVNTGELFF.

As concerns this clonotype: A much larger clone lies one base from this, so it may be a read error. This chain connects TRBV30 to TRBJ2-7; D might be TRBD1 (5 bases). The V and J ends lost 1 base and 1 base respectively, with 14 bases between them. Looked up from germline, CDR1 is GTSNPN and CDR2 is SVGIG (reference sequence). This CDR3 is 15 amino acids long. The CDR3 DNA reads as TGTGCCTGGAGTGCCAGGGCCCTTGCATCCTACGAGCAGTACTTC. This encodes CAWSARALASYEQYF. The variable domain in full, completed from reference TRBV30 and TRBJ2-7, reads SQTIHQWPATLVQPVGSPLSLECTVEGTSNPNLYWYRQAAGRGLQLLFYSVGIGQISSEVPQNLSASRPQDRQFILSSKKLLLSDSGFYLCAWSARALASYEQYFGPGTRLTVT.

This CDR3 is CASSSIGAGEQFF. As DNA, the CDR3 is TGTGCCAGCAGCTCAATTGGCGCCGGTGAGCAGTTCTTC. This sequence joins TRBV11-2 and TRBJ2-1; no firm D call. Germline CDR1 reads SGHAT; CDR2 reads FQNNGV. V shed 4 bases and J shed 9 bases, with 13 bases lying between them. The CDR3 is 13 residues long.

CDR3 loop: CASSIARTGEGNTEAFF. In DNA form, the CDR3 reads TGTGCCAGTAGTATAGCCCGGACAGGGGAAGGGAACACTGAAGCTTTCTTT. V and J are TRBV19 and TRBJ1-1; 9 nucleotides match TRBD1. Germline CDR1 is LNHDA and CDR2 is SQIVND (reference sequence). This CDR3 region has 17 residues. The ends lost 1 base at V and 1 base at J; junction bases unmatched: 7.

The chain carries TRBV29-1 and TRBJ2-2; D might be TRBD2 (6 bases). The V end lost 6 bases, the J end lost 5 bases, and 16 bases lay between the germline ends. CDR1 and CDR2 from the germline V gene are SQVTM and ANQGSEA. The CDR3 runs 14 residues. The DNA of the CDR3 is TGCAGCGTAGTACCAGGCGGGGAGACCGGGGAGCTGTTTTTT. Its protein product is CSVVPGGETGELFF.

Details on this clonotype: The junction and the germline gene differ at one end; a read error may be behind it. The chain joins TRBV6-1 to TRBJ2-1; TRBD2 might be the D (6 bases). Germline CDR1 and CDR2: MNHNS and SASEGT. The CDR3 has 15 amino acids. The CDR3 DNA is TGCGCCAGCAGTGAGGAGGGTCTAGCTGGCAATGAGCAGTGCTTC. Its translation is CASSEEGLAGNEQCF.

CDR3 bases: TGTGCCAGCAGGTCGGGACTAGCGGGTACGATGACTAGCACAGATACGCAGTATTTT. Its translation: CASRSGLAGTMTSTDTQYF. The chain couples TRBV2 to TRBJ2-3; 12 nucleotides agree with TRBD2. The CDR3 has 19 residues. V lost 6 bases and J lost 0; bases outside the gene matches: 13. CDR1 and CDR2 from the germline V gene are SNHLY and FYNNEI.

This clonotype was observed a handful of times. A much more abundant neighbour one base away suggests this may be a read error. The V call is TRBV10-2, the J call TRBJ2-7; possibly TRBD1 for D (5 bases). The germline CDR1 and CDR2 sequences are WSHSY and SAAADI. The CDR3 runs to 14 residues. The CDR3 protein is CASSEFGQNYVQYF. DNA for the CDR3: TGCGCCAGCAGTGAGTTCGGACAAAACTACGTGCAGTACTTC.

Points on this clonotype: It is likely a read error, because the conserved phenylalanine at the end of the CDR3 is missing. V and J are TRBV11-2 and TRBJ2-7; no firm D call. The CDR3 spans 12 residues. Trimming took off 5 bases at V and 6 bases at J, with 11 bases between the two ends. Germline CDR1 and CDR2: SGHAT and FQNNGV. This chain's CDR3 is CASSRIGFEQYL. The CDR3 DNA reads TGTGCCAGCAGCCGGATAGGCTTCGAGCAGTACCTC.

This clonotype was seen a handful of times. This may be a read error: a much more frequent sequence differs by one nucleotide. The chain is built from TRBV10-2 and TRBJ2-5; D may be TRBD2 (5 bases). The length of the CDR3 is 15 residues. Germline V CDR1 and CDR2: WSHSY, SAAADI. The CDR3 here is CTSSESGRGRETQYF. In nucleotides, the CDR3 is TGCACCAGCAGTGAGTCGGGCCGGGGTCGAGAGACCCAGTACTTC.